This TCR beta chain was sequenced during a study of shared clonotypes between healthy human individuals. Study summary: Per donor, three plates held CD4 naive cells, three held CD4 memory, two held CD8 naive and one held CD8 memory.

DNA at approximately 200 ng, tens of thousands of T cell genomes, went into sorted-subset replicate PCRs. Assay: immunoSEQ multiplex PCR; the TCRdb copy retains only in-frame clones and omits some. The table shows 650,000 to 750,000 clones, with 72% occurring only once. Concerning this clone itself: Its antigen is undetermined.

Findings and limits, study-wide: All-four-donor shared clonotypes had higher generation probabilities than non-shared clonotypes did. Rarefaction indicated that sorted-subset sequencing remained incomplete although depth was large.

Sequencing was performed on memory CD4+ T cells sorted from blood. Subset defined: CD45RA-negative fraction. The sequence came from a woman aged 25 to 39 in good health.

The CDR3 nucleotides are TGCGCCAGCAGCTTGGGGGGACAGGCTGAGGATGAGCAGTTCTTC. Translated: CASSLGGQAEDEQFF. V and J are TRBV5-1 and TRBJ2-1, with TRBD1 matching over 8 bases. Trimming cost V 0 bases and J 8 bases; bases outside gene matches: 7. CDR1 and CDR2 from the germline V gene are SGHRS and YFSETQ. This CDR3 spans 15 amino acids.